The clone carrying this T cell receptor beta chain appeared a few times. The data derive from a study of early T cells in non-severe SARS-CoV-2 infection. Germline-derived CDR1 and CDR2 are LGHDT and YNNKEL (reference sequence). Trimming stripped 3 bases from V and 7 bases from J, with 13 bases between. The CDR3 is made up of 14 amino acids. TCRdb re-derived calls from the 5' RACE reads in MiXCR, one entry per CDR3 protein. This sample has about 32,000 distinct CDR3 sequences, with roughly 4.5% found just once. The receptor was derived from an adult who was a healthcare worker with PCR-confirmed SARS-CoV-2 infection or an uninfected control (not recorded which). The rearrangement joins TRBV3-1 to TRBJ2-1; D is unresolved. The specimen was whole blood. CDR3 in amino acids: CASSQAPLLNEQFF. The CDR3 nucleotides read TGTGCCAGCAGCCAGGCGCCCTTATTGAATGAGCAGTTCTTC.